The next 4 T cell receptor beta chains were all read from a single sample in a study of T cells in Graves' hyperthyroidism and ophthalmopathy. Using RNA transcripts as the source, TCR beta CDR3 regions were amplified. First-round RT-PCR targeting the TCR CDR3 was performed with the HTBI primer set. TCRdb redid the calling of the multiplex PCR reads with MiXCR, one entry per CDR3 protein. The data contain about 280,000 distinct CDR3 sequences, 20% to 30% of them seen just once; the ten biggest clones take up 25% to 30%. Source material: blood. The receptors were sampled from a man between 35 and 55 years old with Graves' hyperthyroidism that later progressed to Graves' ophthalmopathy.

The V and J genes are TRBV6-4 and TRBJ1-6; 8 nucleotides match TRBD1. The CDR3 covers 15 residues. Germline trimming cut 0 bases from V and 7 bases from J; bases unmatched to any gene: 2. Germline-derived CDR1 and CDR2 are MRHNA and SNTAGT. The CDR3 bases are TGTGCCAGCAGTGACTCGGCAGGGGGCAATTCACCCCTCCACTTT. The encoded protein is CASSDSAGGNSPLHF.

Many counts were recorded for this clonotype. The chain recombines TRBV6-2 or TRBV6-3 with TRBJ2-5; D may be TRBD2 (6 bases). V was trimmed by 5 bases and J by 4 bases, leaving 11 bases between them. The CDR3 totals 13 residues. The germline V gene encodes CDR1 MNHEY and CDR2 SVGEGT. The CDR3 DNA is TGTGCCAGCAGTGAGCGGGTCCTAGAGACCCAGTACTTC. Translated: CASSERVLETQYF.

This clonotype was seen at least ten times. This rearrangement joins TRBV11-2 to TRBJ2-7, with D maybe TRBD1 (5 bases). Trimming removed 5 bases at V and 2 bases at J, with 19 bases between. The CDR3 covers 16 residues. The germline gives CDR1 SGHAT, CDR2 FQNNGV. The CDR3 spells CASSRWGAVKTYEQYF. CDR3 DNA sequence: TGTGCCAGCAGCCGCTGGGGCGCAGTCAAAACCTACGAGCAGTACTTC. Full variable domain (outside the CDR3, taken from reference TRBV11-2 and TRBJ2-7): EAGVAQSPRYKIIEKRQSVAFWCNPISGHATLYWYQQILGQGPKLLIQFQNNGVVDDSQLPKDRFSAERLKGVDSTLKIQPAKLEDSAVYLCASSRWGAVKTYEQYFGPGTRLTVT.

This sequence joins TRBV6-1 and TRBJ2-5; 9 nucleotides match TRBD1. Germline loops: CDR1 MNHNS, CDR2 SASEGT. Trimming cost V 4 bases and J 2 bases; bases outside gene matches: 2. The CDR3 spans 14 residues. Here the CDR3 reads CASSAGQGQETQYF. For the CDR3, the DNA is TGTGCCAGCAGTGCCGGACAGGGGCAAGAGACCCAGTACTTC.